These 3 T cell receptor beta chains were all obtained from the same sample, sequenced in a study of T-cell memory formation after mild COVID-19. TCRdb itself ran the 5' RACE reads through MiXCR, one entry per CDR3 protein. The sample contains roughly 610,000 distinct CDR3 sequences, 17% of which appear only once. The specimen sequenced was PBMCs or a T cell subset sorted from them (not recorded which). Source of these receptors: an adult woman who had mild COVID-19 (a few samples of this study predate the infection). Cell type and time point are not known.

The sample holds a few counts of this clonotype. The gene calls are TRBV2 and TRBJ1-1; unclear D gene. CDR1 and CDR2 (germline): SNHLY, FYNNEI. Trimming shortened V by 2 bases and J by 1 base, and 8 bases separated the two germline ends. This CDR3 has 14 residues. The chain's CDR3 is CASSEKLTNTEAFF. In nucleotides, the CDR3 is TGTGCCAGCAGTGAAAAACTGACGAACACTGAAGCTTTCTTT.

This chain joins TRBV27 and TRBJ1-2, with 7 bases identical to TRBD1. The CDR3 contains 14 residues. Looked up from germline, CDR1 is MNHEY and CDR2 is SMNVEV (reference sequence). Germline trimming cut 3 bases from V and 3 bases from J; bases unmatched to any gene: 4. The CDR3 nucleotides read TGTGCCAGCAGTTTTGGACAGGACGACTATGGCTACACCTTC. This codes for CASSFGQDDYGYTF.

This clonotype has a handful of counts. The genes are TRBV7-8 and TRBJ2-5; the match to TRBD2 covers 8 bases. Looked up from germline, CDR1 is SGHVS and CDR2 is FQNEAQ. Trimming took 5 bases from V and 3 from J; bases not matched to a gene: 11. This CDR3 has 16 residues. This CDR3 reads CASSPRTSPRKETQYF. CDR3 DNA: TGTGCCAGCAGCCCACGGACTAGCCCCAGGAAAGAGACCCAGTACTTC.